These 16 T cell receptor beta chains share one sample of origin, sequenced in a study of CD8 T cells in ankylosing spondylitis. TCRdb re-derived calls from the 5' RACE reads in MiXCR, one entry per CDR3 protein. The sample consists of hundreds of thousands of distinct CDR3 sequences, roughly 32% of them appearing once. The sample was blood, either unsorted or a sorted T cell fraction (not recorded which). All receptors derive from a male donor with ankylosing spondylitis or in good health (not recorded which).

The rearrangement links TRBV7-9 to TRBJ2-7, with D tentatively TRBD2 (5 bases). This CDR3 is 16 amino acids long. V was shortened by 5 bases and J by 5 bases, with 22 bases between the two germline ends. Germline values: CDR1 SEHNR, CDR2 FQNEAQ (reference sequence). The CDR3 nucleotides are TGTGCCAGCAGCACTAGTTCCCTGGATCAATCCGACGAGCAGTACTTC. This codes for CASSTSSLDQSDEQYF.

In this sample, this clonotype turned up a few times. This chain joins TRBV20-1 and TRBJ2-1; TRBD1 agrees at 7 bases. Germline values: CDR1 DFQATT, CDR2 SNEGSKA (reference sequence). The CDR3 contains 13 residues. With 3 bases clipped from V and 8 bases from J, the junction kept 7 bases outside the gene matches. CDR3 coding DNA: TGCAGTGCTAGTGACAGGGTGGTCGATGAGCAGTTCTTC. Translated: CSASDRVVDEQFF.

This chain connects TRBV12-3 or TRBV12-4 to TRBJ2-1; 8 bases are shared with TRBD2. V was pared by 5 bases and J by 9 bases, with 12 bases of the junction left unmatched. The CDR3 extends over 15 amino acids. In DNA, the CDR3 is TGTGCCAGCAGTCCAAGCGGGGGTCCCTCTCTTGAGCAGTTCTTC. Its protein is CASSPSGGPSLEQFF.

This rearrangement joins TRBV20-1 to TRBJ2-7; TRBD1 matches 7 bases. CDR1 and CDR2 (germline): DFQATT, SNEGSKA (reference sequence). The ends lost 4 bases at V and 3 bases at J; junction bases unmatched: 9. The CDR3 spans 14 residues. CDR3 in amino acids: CSATSDRVNYEQYF. CDR3 bases: TGCAGTGCTACTTCAGACAGGGTCAACTACGAGCAGTACTTC.

This sequence joins TRBV5-1 and TRBJ2-3; the match to TRBD2 covers 11 bases. J was trimmed by 5 bases and V by 0 bases; bases with no gene match: 5. This CDR3 has 16 amino acids. Per the germline V gene, CDR1 is SGHRS and CDR2 is YFSETQ. The CDR3 region has the DNA TGCGCCAGCAGCTTGGTGGTAGCGGGGGGGCAAGATACGCAGTATTTT. Translating gives CASSLVVAGGQDTQYF.

This rearrangement joins TRBV5-1 to TRBJ2-3; the D gene could be TRBD1 or TRBD2 (5 bases each). V was cut by 0 bases and J by 6 bases, with 14 bases left in between. This CDR3 contains 15 residues. Germline-derived CDR1 and CDR2 are SGHRS and YFSETQ. CDR3: CASSLVPGTADTQYF. The CDR3 region has the DNA TGCGCCAGCAGCTTGGTTCCAGGGACGGCGGATACGCAGTATTTT.

The gene calls are TRBV7-9 and TRBJ1-1; no clear D. The V and J ends lost 7 bases and 3 bases respectively, with 15 bases between them. There are 14 residues in the CDR3. The germline CDR1 and CDR2 sequences are SEHNR and FQNEAQ (reference sequence). The CDR3 DNA reads as TGTGCCAGCATGGGGTATAGAGCTGACACTGAAGCTTTCTTT. Translated, it gives CASMGYRADTEAFF.

The V call is TRBV6-5, the J call TRBJ2-1; 10 positions agree with TRBD2. V lost 2 bases and J lost 2; bases outside the gene matches: 9. The germline V gene encodes CDR1 MNHEY and CDR2 SVGAGI. The CDR3 has 18 amino acids. CDR3 sequence: CASSYPNLAGATYNEQFF. The CDR3 nucleotides are TGTGCCAGCAGTTACCCCAATCTAGCGGGGGCCACCTACAATGAGCAGTTCTTC.

The rearrangement links TRBV12-3 or TRBV12-4 to TRBJ2-3, with D tentatively TRBD1 (6 bases). The CDR3 extends over 20 amino acids. Trimming removed 4 bases at V and 4 bases at J, with 30 bases between. CDR3 in DNA: TGTGCCAGCAGTTCGAAGGGACAAGGGGCACGTCAGGGCACGTCAGATACGCAGTATTTT. Protein: CASSSKGQGARQGTSDTQYF.

The rearrangement joins TRBV5-1 to TRBJ2-7, with D maybe TRBD2 (6 bases). The CDR3 length is 14 residues. Trimming removed 0 bases at V and 3 bases at J, with 10 bases between. Per germline, CDR1 SGHRS and CDR2 YFSETQ. CDR3 in amino acids: CASSLERGNYEQYF. The DNA for the CDR3 is TGCGCCAGCAGCTTGGAACGGGGGAACTACGAGCAGTACTTC.

This chain links TRBV9 with TRBJ2-1, with 8 nucleotides matching TRBD2. The germline V gene has CDR1 SGDLS and CDR2 YYNGEE. The CDR3 has 18 amino acids. V trimming: 0 bases; J trimming: 2 bases; junction bases outside the gene matches: 10. CDR3 nucleotide sequence: TGTGCCAGCAGCGTAGCCCCCTCGCGGGGGGCCGCCTACAATGAGCAGTTCTTC. Protein: CASSVAPSRGAAYNEQFF.

This clonotype appeared many times. This chain joins TRBV20-1 and TRBJ2-1, with no clear D. In germline, CDR1 is DFQATT, CDR2 SNEGSKA (reference sequence). The CDR3 covers 10 residues. V shed 3 bases and J shed 6 bases, with 3 bases lying between them. The CDR3 nucleotides are TGCAGTGCTAGTGCCAATGAGCAGTTCTTC. Translated, it gives CSASANEQFF.

This clonotype was counted only a few times. The J gene is TRBJ2-1, the V gene TRBV29-1; 10 bases line up with TRBD2. CDR1 and CDR2 from the germline V gene are SQVTM and ANQGSEA. The CDR3 sequence is 14 residues long. Trimming removed 4 bases from V and 4 bases from J; junction bases left unmatched: 4. CDR3: CSVGSGGHYNEQFF. The CDR3 DNA follows: TGCAGCGTTGGTAGCGGGGGGCATTACAATGAGCAGTTCTTC.

This clonotype was observed a few times. V and J are TRBV20-1 and TRBJ1-1; D is undetermined. The CDR3 is made up of 15 amino acids. Germline V gene data show CDR1 as DFQATT and CDR2 as SNEGSKA (reference sequence). Trimming took 0 bases from V and 5 from J, leaving 16 bases between them. The chain's CDR3 is CSARDPGRVGTEAFF. CDR3 DNA sequence: TGCAGTGCTAGAGATCCGGGGAGGGTGGGGACTGAAGCTTTCTTT.

The chain is built from TRBV6-4 and TRBJ2-5; D possibly corresponds to TRBD1 (6 bases). The CDR3 extends over 15 amino acids. Germline-derived CDR1 and CDR2 are MRHNA and SNTAGT. Trimming pared 5 bases from V and 5 bases from J, leaving 18 bases between. The DNA of the CDR3 is TGTGCCAGCAGTTGGCTAAGGACAGTCTGTGAGACCCAGTACTTC. Protein product: CASSWLRTVCETQYF.

The chain uses TRBV21-1 and TRBJ2-7. TRBV21-1 is designated a pseudogene. The CDR3 totals 14 residues. CDR3 in DNA: TGTGCCAGCAGCAAAGGCAGGGACCTCTACGAGCAGTACTTC. It is translated as CASSKGRDLYEQYF.